The 21 T cell receptor beta chains listed next were all sequenced from one sample in a study of blood T cell repertoires in COVID-19. Here immunoSEQ multiplex PCR was the method, and the copy in TCRdb shows in-frame clones only, minus some. The profile covers 110,000 to 150,000 clones, with about 90% appearing a single time and about 1.7% taken by the ten largest. The specimen sequenced was peripheral blood. These receptors all come from a woman aged 45-65 years with acute or convalescent COVID-19.

The chain joins TRBV30 to TRBJ1-4; tentative D call: TRBD1 (5 bases). This CDR3 spans 13 amino acids. V was clipped by 4 bases and J by 8 bases, with 14 bases between them. The germline gives CDR1 GTSNPN, CDR2 SVGIG (reference sequence). The CDR3 DNA reads TGTGCCTGGATGGGAGGGACCTCGGAAAAACTGTTTTTT. Its protein is CAWMGGTSEKLFF.

The gene calls are TRBV24-1 and TRBJ2-7; TRBD2 aligns across 7 bases. Trimming took 4 bases from V and 3 from J; bases not matched to a gene: 2. The germline CDR1 and CDR2 sequences are KGHDR and SFDVKD. The CDR3 is 13 amino acids. The CDR3 nucleotides are TGTGCCACCAGTGACCCGGGGGGCTACGAGCAGTACTTC. Translated: CATSDPGGYEQYF.

The gene calls are TRBV14 and TRBJ1-2; D is perhaps TRBD1 (6 bases). Trimming removed 4 bases from V and 7 bases from J, with 25 bases in between. Germline V lookup: CDR1 SGHDN, CDR2 FVKESK. The CDR3 is 17 amino acids. CDR3 region: CASSPRRGQHSFGGYTF. The CDR3 DNA is TGTGCCAGCAGCCCTCGAAGAGGACAGCACTCCTTCGGTGGCTACACCTTC.

This chain connects TRBV11-2 to TRBJ2-7; D is possibly TRBD1 (5 bases). V was clipped by 4 bases and J by 2 bases, with 24 bases between them. Germline V gene lookup returns CDR1 SGHAT and CDR2 FQNNGV. The CDR3 covers 18 residues. For the CDR3, the DNA is TGTGCCAGCAGCTCCCAAGGCCAAACAGGACACAAAGCCTACGAGCAGTACTTC. This codes for CASSSQGQTGHKAYEQYF.

The V and J genes are TRBV27 and TRBJ1-4, with a possible D match to TRBD1 (5 bases). This CDR3 contains 13 residues. The V end lost 6 bases, the J end lost 7 bases, and 12 bases lay between the germline ends. CDR1 is MNHEY and CDR2 is SMNVEV in the germline V gene (reference sequence). The CDR3 sequence: CASSSGQAEKLFF. The DNA for the CDR3 is TGTGCCAGCAGCAGTGGACAAGCTGAAAAACTGTTTTTT.

This sequence joins TRBV14 and TRBJ1-2; D remains unclear. Germline CDR1 SGHDN, CDR2 FVKESK. Trimming left V 1 base short and J 2 bases short, with 11 bases between. This CDR3 region has 15 residues. The CDR3 nucleotides read TGTGCCAGCAGCCAAGTAGGAGGCCTGAACTATGGCTACACCTTC. Translation: CASSQVGGLNYGYTF.

The rearrangement links TRBV19 to TRBJ2-2, with D tentatively TRBD2 (6 bases). Germline CDR1 is LNHDA and CDR2 is SQIVND (reference sequence). The CDR3 has 13 residues. V was trimmed by 8 bases and J by 7 bases, leaving 14 bases between them. Here the CDR3 reads CASGRERVGELFF. As DNA, the CDR3 is TGTGCCAGTGGGCGGGAAAGGGTCGGGGAGCTGTTTTTT.

This clone was counted only a few times. The chain employs TRBV4-1 and TRBJ2-3; 15 bases map to TRBD2. CDR3 size: 20 residues. Trimming took 4 bases from V and 0 from J; bases not matched to a gene: 11. Germline values: CDR1 MGHRA, CDR2 YSYEKL. The CDR3 DNA reads TGCGCCAGCAGCCGCACGGCCGGGACTAGCGGGGGGACTAGCACAGATACGCAGTATTTT. The encoded protein is CASSRTAGTSGGTSTDTQYF.

The rearrangement uses TRBV6-5 and TRBJ2-1; 8 bases match TRBD1. The ends lost 2 bases at V and 7 bases at J; junction bases unmatched: 7. This CDR3 is built from 15 residues. CDR1 is MNHEY, CDR2 SVGAGI, per germline. The CDR3 DNA reads as TGTGCCAGCAGTTACGTGACAGGGGTCAGGAATGAGCAGTTCTTC. Translated: CASSYVTGVRNEQFF.

J is TRBJ1-2 and V is TRBV6-5; D remains ambiguous. V lost 7 bases and J 6 bases, leaving 9 bases between the germline ends. Germline assignment: CDR1 MNHEY and CDR2 SVGAGI. The CDR3 sequence is 11 residues long. CDR3 sequence reads: CASIGSNGYTF. CDR3 sequence (DNA): TGTGCCAGCATAGGGAGCAATGGCTACACCTTC.

V gene TRBV5-1 combines with J gene TRBJ1-2; the D gene is possibly TRBD1 (5 bases). The V end was cut by 0 bases, the J end by 0 bases, with 9 bases between. The CDR3 sequence is 15 residues long. Germline CDR1 reads SGHRS; CDR2 reads YFSETQ. The CDR3 loop reads CASSLVDTANYGYTF. CDR3 bases: TGCGCCAGCAGCTTGGTGGACACCGCTAACTATGGCTACACCTTC.

The chain combines TRBV12-3 or TRBV12-4 with TRBJ2-7; 9 bases are a match to TRBD1. Trimming took 6 bases from V and 1 from J; bases not matched to a gene: 1. This CDR3 contains 13 residues. The CDR3 protein is CASRGQGSYEQYF. CDR3 bases: TGTGCCAGCAGGGGACAGGGTTCCTACGAGCAGTACTTC.

The rearrangement links TRBV15 to TRBJ1-1; D not certain. The V end was cut by 7 bases, the J end by 3 bases, with 12 bases between. This CDR3 has 13 residues. From germline, CDR1 is LNHNV and CDR2 YYDKDF (reference sequence). In DNA form, the CDR3 reads TGTGCCACCAATAGTCTTTCTGACACTGAAGCTTTCTTT. This codes for CATNSLSDTEAFF.

The chain employs TRBV19 and TRBJ1-2; 8 bases map to TRBD1. CDR1 LNHDA and CDR2 SQIVND come from the germline V gene (reference sequence). Trimming took 6 bases from V and 8 from J; bases not matched to a gene: 17. This CDR3 region has 16 residues. The CDR3 DNA is TGTGCCAGTAGCCCCTATTCTTCAGGGGGCGCGGGAGGCTACACCTTC. Encoded protein: CASSPYSSGGAGGYTF.

V is TRBV2 and J is TRBJ2-7, with 7 nucleotides matching TRBD1. Trimming cost V 4 bases and J 4 bases; bases outside gene matches: 1. This CDR3 is 12 amino acids long. Germline CDR1 reads SNHLY; CDR2 reads FYNNEI. CDR3 amino acids: CASSGDSYEQYF. DNA of the CDR3: TGTGCCAGCAGTGGGGACAGTTACGAGCAGTACTTC.

This chain links TRBV2 with TRBJ1-1; no definite D call. The germline V gene has CDR1 SNHLY and CDR2 FYNNEI. Deletions cut 8 bases from V and 1 base from J, with 17 bases between. This CDR3 is built from 15 residues. The DNA for the CDR3 is TGTGCCAGCGGTGGACGGAGAACTTGGAACACTGAAGCTTTCTTT. Translated: CASGGRRTWNTEAFF.

CDR3 in DNA: TGCGCCAGCAGCAAACAACAGGGGGACTATGGCTACACCTTC. As protein: CASSKQQGDYGYTF. V and J are TRBV5-1 and TRBJ1-2; 8 nucleotides agree with TRBD1. V dropped 4 bases and J dropped 3; count of bases not matched to a gene: 5. This CDR3 is 14 amino acids long. The germline V gene has CDR1 SGHRS and CDR2 YFSETQ.

The chain couples TRBV19 to TRBJ2-3; D not certain. The CDR3 loop spans 12 amino acids. Trimming removed 3 bases from V and 9 bases from J, with 10 bases in between. Germline CDR1 reads LNHDA; CDR2 reads SQIVND (reference sequence). CDR3 sequence: CASSIGLETQYF. As DNA, the CDR3 is TGTGCCAGTAGTATTGGTTTAGAAACGCAGTATTTT.

The V gene is TRBV3-1 (or the pseudogene TRBV3-2), the J gene TRBJ1-3, with 7 bases aligning to TRBD1. The trim removed 3 bases at V and 3 bases at J, leaving 8 bases unmatched. The germline V gene encodes CDR1 LGHDT and CDR2 YNNKEL (reference sequence). The CDR3 sequence is 16 residues long. DNA of the CDR3: TGTGCCAGCAGCCAGCACACAGGGGTAGGTGGAAACACCATATATTTT. As protein: CASSQHTGVGGNTIYF.

J is TRBJ1-6 and V is TRBV19, with D possibly TRBD1 on 6 matching bases. There are 16 residues in the CDR3. CDR1 is LNHDA, CDR2 SQIVND, per germline (reference sequence). The V end was cut by 7 bases, the J end by 9 bases, with 22 bases between. The CDR3 protein is CASTHRRGASTSPLHF. CDR3 DNA: TGTGCCAGTACCCATCGACGGGGGGCGAGTACTTCACCCCTCCACTTT.

The rearrangement uses TRBV11-3 and TRBJ2-4, with D possibly being TRBD1 (6 bases). Germline V CDR1 and CDR2: SGHNT, YENEEA. This CDR3 spans 16 amino acids. V was cut by 4 bases and J by 0 bases, with 13 bases left in between. The CDR3 DNA reads TGTGCCAGCAGCTCTGGGGGCTCCTTAGCCAAAAACATTCAGTACTTC. Amino acids: CASSSGGSLAKNIQYF. The variable domain in full, with the rest retrieved from reference TRBV11-3 and TRBJ2-4, is EAGVVQSPRYKIIEKKQPVAFWCNPISGHNTLYWYLQNLGQGPELLIRYENEEAVDDSQLPKDRFSAERLKGVDSTLKIQPAELGDSAVYLCASSSGGSLAKNIQYFGAGTRLSVL.